This T cell receptor (beta chain) is from a study of shared T cell receptors in the human thymus. Libraries were prepared by immunoSEQ multiplex PCR; TCRdb keeps only in-frame clonotypes and omits some of them. The sample carries about 660,000 clones, roughly 88% recorded once. CDR1 is MNHEY, CDR2 SMNVEV, per germline (reference sequence). J gave up 3 bases and V 6 bases, and 7 bases lay outside the gene matches. This CDR3 is 14 amino acids long. These records were also assigned to another study, of human thymus T cells. This second study notes: Related studies found that unrelated individuals share highly overlapping thymic repertoires.

This sequence was found in a boy younger than two with a congenital heart defect. The specimen sequenced was thymocytes. The chain has TRBV27 and TRBJ2-7, with 8 bases aligning to TRBD2. CDR3 sequence: CASRGTREDYEQYF. CDR3 in DNA: TGTGCCAGCAGGGGCACGCGGGAGGACTACGAGCAGTACTTC.